The rows below give T cell receptor beta chains drawn from one sample of a study of blood T cell repertoires in COVID-19. The table came from immunoSEQ multiplex PCR; TCRdb's copy has only in-frame clones and leaves some out. The sample includes 270,000 or so clones, roughly nine tenths of them seen just once. Sequenced material: peripheral blood. The receptor set was obtained from a woman aged 25-40 years with COVID-19, enrolled during active disease. CDR3s leave out the opening cysteine and the closing phenylalanine or tryptophan.

>TRBV12-3/TRBV12-4|TRBJ2-7
ASSLSWAGEQY
>TRBV30|TRBJ1-1
AWRSGEGDTEAF
>TRBV5-1|TRBJ2-5
ASSGQGKETQY
>TRBV4-2|TRBJ1-2
ASSQDLGANGYT
>TRBV4-1|TRBJ1-1
ASSLRGLGTEAF
>TRBV5-8|TRBJ1-1
ASPRGVSNTEAF
>TRBV3-1/TRBV3-2|TRBJ2-2
ASSLPGQELF
>TRBV7-8|TRBJ1-3
ASSPGQGWDLVGYTIY
>TRBV19|TRBJ1-4
ASSMEVRDEKLF
>TRBV2|TRBJ1-6
ATAPGQLNSPLH
>TRBV18|TRBJ1-5
ASQGSGQPQH
>TRBV5-1|TRBJ1-2
ASSLEQGGYGYT
>TRBV5-1|TRBJ1-2
ASSPPQRTNYGYT
>TRBV4-1|TRBJ1-6
ASSQDLPGTGGSPLH
>TRBV5-5|TRBJ2-7
ASSQDTYNYEQY
>TRBV3-1/TRBV3-2|TRBJ2-7
ASSPATSGGRVQY
>TRBV24-1|TRBJ2-5
ATSERTGGRETQY
>TRBV14|TRBJ1-2
ASSQVQVAGGYT
>TRBV6-5|TRBJ2-4
ASLRGEAKNIQY
>TRBV4-1|TRBJ1-1
ASSQPPILTGEKTEAF
>TRBV2|TRBJ2-7
ASSEDGGKYEQY
>TRBV4-2|TRBJ1-6
ASSQFISPLH
>TRBV11-2|TRBJ1-4
ASSYGQNEKLF
>TRBV30|TRBJ1-1
AWSVRGREAF
>TRBV4-1|TRBJ1-4
ASSQEPGEHEKLF
>TRBV12-3/TRBV12-4|TRBJ2-7
ASRGGDYEQY
>TRBV2|TRBJ1-4
ASSENRGSNEKLF
>TRBV29-1|TRBJ1-2
SVTVDGYT
>TRBV27|TRBJ2-1
ASLPGRGGSREQF
>TRBV6-6|TRBJ1-3
ASSYGAAGNTIY
>TRBV11-2|TRBJ1-2
ASSWTTGGLADGYT
>TRBV6-2/TRBV6-3|TRBJ1-5
ASSYFSLNQPQH
>TRBV5-1|TRBJ1-4
ASSLVAGGNEKLF
>TRBV27|TRBJ2-1
ASIVSSGGYNEQF
>TRBV7-8|TRBJ1-1
ASTSLHQGSDTEAF
>TRBV10-1|TRBJ2-7
ASSESRAQPSGGQY